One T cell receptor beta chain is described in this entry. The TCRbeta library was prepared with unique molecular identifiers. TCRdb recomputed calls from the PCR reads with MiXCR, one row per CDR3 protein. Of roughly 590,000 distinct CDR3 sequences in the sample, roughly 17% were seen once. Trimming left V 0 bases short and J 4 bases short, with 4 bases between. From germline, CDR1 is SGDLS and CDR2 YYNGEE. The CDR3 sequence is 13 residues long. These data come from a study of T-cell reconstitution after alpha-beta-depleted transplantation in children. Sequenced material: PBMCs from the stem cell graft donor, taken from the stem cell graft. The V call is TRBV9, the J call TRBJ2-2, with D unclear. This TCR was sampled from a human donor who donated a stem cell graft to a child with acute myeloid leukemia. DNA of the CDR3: TGTGCCAGCAGCGTAGCTACCACCGGGGAGCTGTTTTTT. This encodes CASSVATTGELFF.